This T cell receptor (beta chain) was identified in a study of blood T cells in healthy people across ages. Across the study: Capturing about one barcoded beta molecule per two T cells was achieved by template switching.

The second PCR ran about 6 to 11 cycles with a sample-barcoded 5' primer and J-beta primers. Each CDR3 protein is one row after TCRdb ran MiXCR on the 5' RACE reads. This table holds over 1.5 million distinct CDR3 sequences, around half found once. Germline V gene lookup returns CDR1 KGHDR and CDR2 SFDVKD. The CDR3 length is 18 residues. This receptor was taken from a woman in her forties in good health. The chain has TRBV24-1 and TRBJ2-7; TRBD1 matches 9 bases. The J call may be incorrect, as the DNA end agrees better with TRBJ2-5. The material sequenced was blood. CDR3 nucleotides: TGTGCCACCAGTGATTTTGGGGGACAGGGAGCAGTCCGTGGGACCCAGTACTTC. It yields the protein CATSDFGGQGAVRGTQYF.